Each of the 17 T cell receptor beta chains below was sequenced from the same sample in a study of blood T cell repertoires in COVID-19. Data came from immunoSEQ multiplex PCR; TCRdb stores just in-frame clones and leaves some out. The sample contains under 40,000 clones, approximately 90% of which appear only once. The specimen was peripheral blood. The receptors shown here come from a man aged 55 to 70 with active or convalescent COVID-19.

This clone was recorded a few times. The rearrangement links TRBV5-1 to TRBJ2-2; a weak D match, TRBD2 (7 bases). Germline V gene data show CDR1 as SGHRS and CDR2 as YFSETQ. CDR3 length: 17 residues. The V gene lost 1 base and the J gene lost 3 bases, with 16 bases spanning the gap. CDR3 bases: TGCGCCAGCAGCTTGTCCCGCGCGGGGGCATACACCGGGGAGCTGTTTTTT. Encoded protein: CASSLSRAGAYTGELFF. Full variable domain (remainder filled in from reference TRBV5-1 and TRBJ2-2): KAGVTQTPRYLIKTRGQQVTLSCSPISGHRSVSWYQQTPGQGLQFLFEYFSETQRNKGNFPGRFSGRQFSNSRSEMNVSTLELGDSALYLCASSLSRAGAYTGELFFGEGSRLTVL.

The chain is built from TRBV5-1 and TRBJ2-1; TRBD1 matches 11 bases. Trimming removed 7 bases from V and 10 bases from J; junction bases left unmatched: 25. The CDR3 length is 19 residues. Germline V CDR1 and CDR2: SGHRS, YFSETQ. CDR3 protein: CASGRDRGYFPSIWKEQFF. CDR3 coding DNA: TGCGCCAGCGGCCGGGACAGGGGGTACTTCCCCTCTATCTGGAAGGAGCAGTTCTTC.

The rearrangement links TRBV19 to TRBJ2-5, with TRBD1 as a possible D gene (5 bases). The CDR3 is 14 amino acids. From germline, CDR1 is LNHDA and CDR2 SQIVND (reference sequence). V dropped 7 bases and J dropped 4 bases, with 16 bases sitting between them. The CDR3 loop reads CASTLGAGPETQYF. CDR3 bases: TGTGCCAGTACCCTCGGAGCAGGGCCAGAGACCCAGTACTTC.

The gene calls are TRBV20-1 and TRBJ1-5; no firm D call. CDR1 and CDR2 from the germline V gene are DFQATT and SNEGSKA (reference sequence). V was shortened by 3 bases and J by 0 bases, with 12 bases between the two germline ends. The CDR3 is made up of 15 amino acids. Here the CDR3 reads CSASDEPNSNQPQHF. CDR3 coding DNA: TGCAGTGCTAGTGATGAGCCAAATAGCAATCAGCCCCAGCATTTT.

V is TRBV19 and J is TRBJ1-2; D may be TRBD1 (5 bases). The CDR3 is 13 amino acids. Germline CDR1 and CDR2: LNHDA and SQIVND (reference sequence). Trimming removed 7 bases from V and 7 bases from J, with 16 bases in between. CDR3 amino acids: CASKGQQGSGYTF. The DNA for the CDR3 is TGTGCCAGTAAGGGCCAGCAGGGAAGTGGCTACACCTTC. The variable domain in full, completed from reference TRBV19 and TRBJ1-2, reads DGGITQSPKYLFRKEGQNVTLSCEQNLNHDAMYWYRQDPGQGLRLIYYSQIVNDFQKGDIAEGYSVSREKKESFPLTVTSAQKNPTAFYLCASKGQQGSGYTFGSGTRLTVV.

The chain links TRBV25-1 to TRBJ1-2; D perhaps matches TRBD1 (5 bases). The CDR3 totals 12 residues. Per the germline V gene, CDR1 is MGHDK and CDR2 is SYGVNS. The V and J ends lost 3 bases and 3 bases respectively, with 5 bases between them. The CDR3 loop reads CASSDRDYGYTF. Written as DNA, the CDR3 is TGTGCCAGCAGTGACAGGGACTATGGCTACACCTTC.

The rearrangement links TRBV27 to TRBJ2-1, with TRBD2 matching over 9 bases. The CDR3 covers 14 residues. Germline lookup yields CDR1 MNHEY and CDR2 SMNVEV (reference sequence). V trimming: 8 bases; J trimming: 6 bases; junction bases outside the gene matches: 8. In DNA, the CDR3 is TGTGCCAGCGGTAGCGGGAGAACACTCAATGAGCAGTTCTTC. Its translation: CASGSGRTLNEQFF.

This chain links TRBV6-5 with TRBJ1-2, with a possible D match to TRBD1 (6 bases). Germline V gene data show CDR1 as MNHEY and CDR2 as SVGAGI. CDR3 length equals 12 residues. V dropped 8 bases and J dropped 8 bases, with 15 bases sitting between them. DNA for the CDR3: TGTGCCAGCGGCGGGAGGGGGTTCGGCTACACCTTC. Translating gives CASGGRGFGYTF.

The chain combines TRBV9 with TRBJ1-1; unclear D gene. CDR3 size: 13 residues. Germline CDR1 reads SGDLS; CDR2 reads YYNGEE. Trimming left V 8 bases short and J 1 base short, with 12 bases between. The chain's CDR3 is CASSQHANTEAFF. The DNA for the CDR3 is TGTGCCAGTTCCCAACACGCGAACACTGAAGCTTTCTTT.

The V call is TRBV6-1, the J call TRBJ2-5; TRBD2 aligns across 14 bases. This CDR3 contains 19 residues. The ends lost 0 bases at V and 0 bases at J; junction bases unmatched: 6. Germline values: CDR1 MNHNS, CDR2 SASEGT. The CDR3 loop reads CASSEARTSGGWYQETQYF. The CDR3 DNA sequence: TGTGCCAGCAGTGAAGCGCGGACTAGCGGGGGGTGGTACCAAGAGACCCAGTACTTC.

The chain joins TRBV5-1 to TRBJ2-1, with D possibly matching TRBD2 (6 bases). In germline, CDR1 is SGHRS, CDR2 YFSETQ. The CDR3 contains 15 residues. V was pared by 5 bases and J by 0 bases, with 12 bases between. CDR3 amino acids: CASRGGLSSYNEQFF. The CDR3 nucleotides read TGCGCCAGCAGGGGAGGACTTAGCTCCTACAATGAGCAGTTCTTC. The whole variable domain, filled in from reference TRBV5-1 and TRBJ2-1, reads KAGVTQTPRYLIKTRGQQVTLSCSPISGHRSVSWYQQTPGQGLQFLFEYFSETQRNKGNFPGRFSGRQFSNSRSEMNVSTLELGDSALYLCASRGGLSSYNEQFFGPGTRLTVL.

This clone was counted once. The V call is TRBV6-1, the J call TRBJ2-2; no firm D call. The germline gives CDR1 MNHNS, CDR2 SASEGT. This CDR3 is 13 amino acids long. Trimming stripped 3 bases from V and 7 bases from J, with 9 bases between. This chain's CDR3 is CASSETYHGELFF. Here the CDR3 DNA reads TGTGCCAGCAGTGAGACATACCACGGGGAGCTGTTTTTT.

This chain joins TRBV11-2 and TRBJ1-6; TRBD1 matches 9 bases. Germline lookup yields CDR1 SGHAT and CDR2 FQNNGV. Trimming took 7 bases from V and 9 from J; bases not matched to a gene: 7. The CDR3 has 14 residues. CDR3 nucleotide sequence: TGTGCCAGCATCCCAGGGACAGGGTTTTCACCCCTCCACTTT. Encoded protein: CASIPGTGFSPLHF.

The genes are TRBV5-1 and TRBJ2-2; TRBD1 is a possible D gene (6 bases). V was pared by 7 bases and J by 0 bases, with 13 bases between. Germline V gene data show CDR1 as SGHRS and CDR2 as YFSETQ. This CDR3 has 15 amino acids. As DNA, the CDR3 is TGCGCCAGCCGATGGGGACACCCGAACACCGGGGAGCTGTTTTTT. This encodes CASRWGHPNTGELFF. Using reference TRBV5-1 and TRBJ2-2 for the parts outside the CDR3, the full variable domain is KAGVTQTPRYLIKTRGQQVTLSCSPISGHRSVSWYQQTPGQGLQFLFEYFSETQRNKGNFPGRFSGRQFSNSRSEMNVSTLELGDSALYLCASRWGHPNTGELFFGEGSRLTVL.

The chain employs TRBV5-1 and TRBJ1-1; D might be TRBD1 (5 bases). The CDR3 length is 14 residues. CDR1 is SGHRS, CDR2 YFSETQ, per germline. Trimming took 0 bases from V and 4 from J, leaving 10 bases between them. The CDR3, as DNA: TGCGCCAGCAGCTTGGAGGGCAGGGCCACTGAAGCTTTCTTT. Protein sequence: CASSLEGRATEAFF.

This clone showed up just once. The chain uses TRBV2 and TRBJ1-5, with D possibly matching TRBD1 (6 bases). CDR3 length: 14 amino acids. Germline CDR1 and CDR2: SNHLY and FYNNEI. Trimming took off 7 bases at V and 5 bases at J, with 15 bases between the two ends. The CDR3 loop reads CASTVGARDQPQHF. CDR3 DNA: TGTGCCAGCACGGTGGGGGCACGAGATCAGCCCCAGCATTTT. The whole variable domain, filled in from reference TRBV2 and TRBJ1-5, reads EPEVTQTPSHQVTQMGQEVILRCVPISNHLYFYWYRQILGQKVEFLVSFYNNEISEKSEIFDDQFSVERPDGSNFTLKIRSTKLEDSAMYFCASTVGARDQPQHFGDGTRLSIL.

The chain is built from TRBV7-2 and TRBJ2-7; the D is unclear. The CDR3 sequence is 13 residues long. Germline loops: CDR1 SGHTA, CDR2 FQGNSA. V lost 5 bases and J 4 bases, leaving 12 bases between the germline ends. This CDR3 is CASSKSTAYEQYF. The DNA for the CDR3 is TGTGCCAGCAGCAAAAGCACAGCATACGAGCAGTACTTC.